Here is one T cell receptor (beta chain) with its context. The specificity of this receptor is unknown. Per-nucleotide qualities are absent, and no much larger clonotype sits a single base away. The data belong to a study of a mutant IDH1 vaccine in newly diagnosed glioma (dated by TCRdb to the early 2020s). About the full investigation: Patients received eight vaccinations in weeks 1, 3, 5, 7, 11, 15, 19 and 23, corresponding to visits V03 through V10. Vaccination was initiated 4-6 weeks after radiotherapy alone, or concurrently with temozolomide cycles in the chemotherapy-containing groups. Of the roughly 34 treated patients, around 62% were male and around 38% were female, and a mean age of about 37 years was recorded. Prior to enrollment, patients had been given standard therapy consisting of radiotherapy alone, temozolomide alone, or radiochemotherapy with temozolomide, with the combination given to most patients. Peripheral blood samples were drawn at six visits, namely V03 (baseline), V05, V07, V10, V12 and V13. For exploratory analyses, around 26 treated patients had longitudinal TCRB deep sequencing done wherever samples were available.

In the paper's terms, the time point label means: week 23, last vaccination. Every vaccine dose consisted of 300 ug of a 20-mer mutant IDH1 peptide in Montanide, administered subcutaneously together with topical imiquimod. All donors had newly diagnosed IDH1-mutant astrocytomas of WHO grade 3 or 4 that showed loss of nuclear ATRX. The samples were drawn from NOA16, a multicentre, single-arm, open-label phase I trial in Germany that tested a mutant IDH1 peptide vaccine in humans for the first time. Genomic DNA for TCRB sequencing was extracted from EDTA blood using the DNeasy Blood and Tissue Kit. Library construction relied on the immunoSEQ multiplex PCR assay. The hsTCRB Kit was used according to the manufacturer's protocol to amplify rearranged TCR beta chain sequences. An Illumina MiSeq was used to sequence the TCRB libraries. As for the original processing: Demultiplexing, trimming and gene mapping were performed with the kit vendor's proprietary platform. Entries here come from immuneACCESS through TCRdb and include only in-frame sequences with V and J called. Some clones fail to appear in such tables; in the studies checked, an unresolved V gene covers under half of the shortfall, and the cause of the remainder is unknown. V and J calls and clone size are copied from that table; D and trimming were computed from the DNA. A total of about 64,000 clones appear in this sample, 85% of them only once. Approximately 3.7% of the sample comes from the top ten.

Beyond this particular receptor, the publication reports: PBMC samples for TCRB deep sequencing were selected based on availability. Immune responses induced by the vaccine were seen in approximately 93% of patients across multiple MHC alleles. It was noted by the authors that analyses of patient blood samples could not be reproduced owing to sample limitations. Pseudoprogression seemed to be unrelated to changes in the top peripheral T cell clonotypes found by TCRB sequencing.

The germline V gene encodes CDR1 KGHSH and CDR2 LQKENI. At the junction V is shortened by 3 bases and J by 3 bases; bases outside the gene matches: 7. Including the terminal cysteine and phenylalanine, the CDR3 comprises 16 residues. CDR3 DNA is the only sequence kept; it has 48 bases, read in frame from the first base. The sample was PBMCs, taken from a glioma patient whose treatment included an IDH1 peptide vaccine. The chain is encoded by TRBV18 joined to TRBJ1-5, and TRBD1 aligns with 8 junction nucleotides. The sequence was collected from a man aged 25-40 years with glioma. The CDR3 protein: CASSPTGDWINQPQHF. The DNA sequence is given as TGTGCCAGCTCACCGACAGGGGACTGGATCAATCAGCCCCAGCATTTT.